This is a list of T cell receptor beta chains from one sample in a study of cytomegalovirus exposure and HLA in healthy donors. Assay used: immunoSEQ multiplex PCR; TCRdb lists only in-frame clones, some missing. The sample has about 160,000 clones, about 65% seen once. The sequenced sample was PBMCs. These receptors all stem from a woman aged 25 to 39 in good health and CMV-seronegative. Both conserved end residues are part of each CDR3. The D gene is left open where the match is weak. For some rows the clone size is stated as once, few or many, or as a class when expanded; others skip it.

j_call d_call v_call clone_size cdr3_aa cdr3_nt
TRBJ2-3 . TRBV7-3 once CASSLGVDTDTQYF TGTGCCAGCAGCTTAGGAGTTGACACAGATACGCAGTATTTT
TRBJ1-6 . TRBV28 . CASKLSLRDLSYNSPLHF TGTGCCAGCAAGCTTAGTCTCAGGGATCTCTCCTATAATTCACCCCTCCACTTT
TRBJ1-5 . TRBV27 . CASSFPNQPQHF TGTGCCAGCAGCTTCCCTAATCAGCCCCAGCATTTT
TRBJ2-5 . TRBV7-8 . CASSLPETQYF TGTGCCAGCAGCTTACCGGAGACCCAGTACTTC
TRBJ1-1 . TRBV10-3 . CAISVAGVAEAFF TGTGCCATCAGTGTGGCAGGGGTGGCTGAAGCTTTCTTT
TRBJ2-2 . TRBV19 . CASSIGGVGTGELFF TGTGCCAGTAGTATAGGGGGAGTTGGAACCGGGGAGCTGTTTTTT
TRBJ2-2 TRBD2 TRBV4-2 once CASSRGGETGELFF TGTGCCAGCAGCCGCGGGGGGGAAACCGGGGAGCTGTTTTTT
TRBJ1-5 . TRBV7-2 . CASSPGDQPQHF TGTGCCAGCAGTCCCGGGGATCAGCCCCAGCATTTT
TRBJ1-6 . TRBV7-9 . CASSFFSHSPLHF TGTGCCAGCAGCTTCTTTTCCCATTCACCCCTCCACTTT
TRBJ2-1 TRBD2 TRBV6-1 . CASRGLAGGHNEQFF TGTGCCAGCAGGGGACTAGCGGGAGGTCACAATGAGCAGTTCTTC
TRBJ2-3 . TRBV1 . CTSSHAWGGTSTDTQYF TGCACCAGCAGCCACGCATGGGGCGGAACTAGCACTGATACGCAGTATTTT
TRBJ1-3 . TRBV18 . CASSPRQSSGNTIYF TGTGCCAGCTCACCACGCCAGTCCTCTGGAAACACCATATATTTT
TRBJ2-3 . TRBV5-1 . CASSLEGNSGDTQYF TGCGCCAGCAGCTTGGAGGGCAACAGCGGGGATACGCAGTATTTT
TRBJ2-2 TRBD2 TRBV7-3 . CASSPEGLAGANTGELFF TGTGCCAGCAGCCCAGAGGGCCTAGCGGGGGCTAACACCGGGGAGCTGTTTTTT
TRBJ2-7 . TRBV7-3 few CASSSHRDSYEQYF TGTGCCAGCAGCTCCCACAGGGATTCCTACGAGCAGTACTTC
TRBJ1-3 . TRBV4-3 . CASSQEAVTGNTIYF TGCGCCAGCAGCCAAGAGGCAGTGACTGGAAACACCATATATTTT
TRBJ2-1 . TRBV7-3 . CASSLTGGDGTTSYNEQFF TGTGCCAGCAGCTTAACCGGTGGGGACGGGACAACCTCCTACAATGAGCAGTTCTTC
TRBJ2-1 TRBD2 TRBV4-2 once CASSQDLAGLAGGHSYNEQFF TGTGCCAGCAGCCAAGATCTGGCCGGACTAGCGGGGGGCCACTCCTACAATGAGCAGTTCTTC
TRBJ1-1 . TRBV4-3 . CASSQDFPASGAFF TGCGCCAGCAGCCAAGATTTTCCCGCCTCCGGAGCTTTCTTT
TRBJ2-6 . TRBV5-6 . CASSLMGALSGANVLTF TGTGCCAGCAGCTTGATGGGAGCCCTATCTGGGGCCAACGTCCTGACTTTC
TRBJ2-7 . TRBV28 . CASQDFYEQYF TGTGCCAGTCAGGACTTCTACGAGCAGTACTTC
TRBJ1-5 TRBD1 TRBV6-5 . CASRQGGRTQPQHF TGTGCCAGCAGACAGGGGGGAAGGACCCAGCCCCAGCATTTT